The TCR beta chain described here comes from a study of T cells after yellow fever vaccination. V lost 1 base, J lost 2 bases, and 12 bases lay in between. Germline V gene sequence: CDR1 LGHNA, CDR2 YSLEER. The CDR3 is made up of 15 amino acids. Study-wide points: Boosting was followed by the reappearance of most primary-vaccination clones (just under 98% CD4, 70% to 90% CD8).

A single record per CDR3 protein comes from TCRdb applying MiXCR to the 5' RACE reads. The sample consists of 250,000 to 300,000 distinct CDR3 sequences, 13% of them appearing once. This clonotype was seen a few times. Antigen: not known. V gene TRBV4-3 combines with J gene TRBJ2-7, with a weak D call TRBD2 (5 bases). The input for sequencing was CD4+ T cells sorted from PBMCs, taken 45 days after the yellow fever booster vaccination. The clonotype comes from a man in his thirties or forties who received the YFV17D yellow fever vaccine. This CDR3 is CASSQGTDGTYEQYF. DNA for the CDR3: TGCGCCAGCAGCCAAGGAACTGACGGGACCTACGAGCAGTACTTC.